A single sample gave rise to the 25 T cell receptor beta chains below, sequenced in a study of blood T cell repertoires in COVID-19. Clones were read by immunoSEQ multiplex PCR, and TCRdb kept only the in-frame ones, dropping some. The repertoire consists of roughly 110,000 clones, with about 82% occurring once and the leading ten covering roughly 6.2%. Specimen: peripheral blood. The receptor set was obtained from a man of 80 years or more with COVID-19, enrolled during active disease.

CDR3 residues: CASSFNTNEKLFF. DNA of the CDR3: TGTGCCAGCAGCTTCAATACTAATGAAAAACTGTTTTTT. The V call is TRBV5-4, the J call TRBJ1-4; D call uncertain. The ends were cut back, 2 bases at V and 2 bases at J, with 4 bases in the middle. This CDR3 contains 13 residues. Germline loops: CDR1 SGHNT, CDR2 YYREEE (reference sequence).

This clone was counted once. This chain connects TRBV10-3 to TRBJ2-5; TRBD2 matches 9 bases. The CDR3 runs 17 residues. V gave up 0 bases and J gave up 5 bases; unmatched junction bases: 10. The V gene's germline CDR1 is ENHRY and CDR2 SYGVKD. CDR3 DNA: TGTGCCATCAGTGAGTCGACAAGGGCTAGCGGGAAGGAGACCCAGTACTTC. It translates to CAISESTRASGKETQYF.

The chain carries TRBV6-2 or TRBV6-3 and TRBJ2-3; possibly TRBD1 for D (6 bases). Trimming pared 4 bases from V and 10 bases from J, leaving 15 bases between. CDR1 and CDR2 from the germline V gene are MNHEY and SVGEGT. The CDR3 spans 13 residues. CDR3 sequence (DNA): TGTGCCAGCAGTTGGTCGACAGGTGCGGCGCAGTATTTT. Residues: CASSWSTGAAQYF.

This clone was counted between two and nine times. The chain links TRBV28 to TRBJ1-6; tentative D call: TRBD1 (6 bases). Germline CDR1 and CDR2: MDHEN and SYDVKM. The CDR3 covers 14 residues. The ends were cut back, 4 bases at V and 8 bases at J, with 12 bases in the middle. This CDR3 is CASSSGTQYSPLHF. The CDR3 DNA is TGTGCCAGCAGTTCCGGGACACAATATTCACCCCTCCACTTT.

The chain carries TRBV28 and TRBJ1-2, with 7 bases fitting TRBD1. The CDR3 runs to 14 residues. Germline CDR1 reads MDHEN; CDR2 reads SYDVKM. V dropped 5 bases and J dropped 0; count of bases not matched to a gene: 3. CDR3: CASSPGGANYGYTF. CDR3 coding DNA: TGTGCCAGCAGTCCAGGGGGAGCTAACTATGGCTACACCTTC.

The V and J genes are TRBV28 and TRBJ2-7; D might be TRBD2 (6 bases). Germline CDR1 reads MDHEN; CDR2 reads SYDVKM. This CDR3 has 13 amino acids. The ends were cut back, 6 bases at V and 3 bases at J, with 12 bases in the middle. The CDR3 is CASSLNGGYEQYF. As DNA, the CDR3 is TGTGCCAGCAGCCTGAACGGGGGCTACGAGCAGTACTTC.

V gene TRBV19 combines with J gene TRBJ1-4, with TRBD1 matching over 8 bases. Per the germline V gene, CDR1 is LNHDA and CDR2 is SQIVND (reference sequence). CDR3 size: 16 residues. Trimming cost V 9 bases and J 1 base; bases outside gene matches: 10. The CDR3 protein is CASWGQAIGTNEKLFF. CDR3 coding DNA: TGTGCCAGCTGGGGACAGGCGATAGGAACTAATGAAAAACTGTTTTTT.

CDR3 sequence: CASGTGTGDSPLHF. The CDR3, as DNA: TGTGCCAGTGGAACCGGGACAGGGGATTCACCCCTCCACTTT. J is TRBJ1-6 and V is TRBV19; 10 bases map to TRBD1. The trim removed 8 bases at V and 8 bases at J, leaving 6 bases unmatched. This CDR3 has 14 residues. Germline V gene lookup returns CDR1 LNHDA and CDR2 SQIVND (reference sequence).

The genes are TRBV7-9 and TRBJ1-1, with unresolved D. Trimming cost V 2 bases and J 0 bases, with 4 bases left between them. The CDR3 sequence is 13 residues long. Germline V gene lookup returns CDR1 SEHNR and CDR2 FQNEAQ (reference sequence). The CDR3 sequence is CASSLTMNTEAFF. Here the CDR3 DNA reads TGTGCCAGCAGCTTAACTATGAACACTGAAGCTTTCTTT.

The chain has TRBV7-8 and TRBJ2-2, with 13 positions matching TRBD2. The junction had 12 bases not matched to a gene; V was cut back by 4 bases and J by 1 base. The CDR3 sequence is 20 residues long. CDR1 SGHVS and CDR2 FQNEAQ come from the germline V gene. The CDR3 spells CASSSRSRTSGSLNTGELFF. In nucleotides, the CDR3 is TGTGCCAGCAGCTCACGTTCAAGGACTAGCGGGAGCCTGAACACCGGGGAGCTGTTTTTT.

Ten or more counts support this clone. The CDR3 sequence: CATQTGTEAFF. CDR3 sequence (DNA): TGTGCCACCCAGACAGGGACTGAAGCTTTCTTT. The rearrangement joins TRBV2 to TRBJ1-1; 7 bases fit TRBD1. Germline CDR1 is SNHLY and CDR2 is FYNNEI. Unmatched junction bases numbered 4, after V lost 10 bases and J lost 5 bases. CDR3 length equals 11 residues.

This chain connects TRBV24-1 to TRBJ2-3; possible D gene TRBD1, 5 bases. The CDR3 is made up of 15 amino acids. The V gene lost 4 bases and the J gene lost 2 bases, with 12 bases spanning the gap. The germline V gene encodes CDR1 KGHDR and CDR2 SFDVKD. This CDR3 is CATSDPARATDTQYF. CDR3 DNA: TGTGCCACCAGTGACCCCGCCAGGGCCACAGATACGCAGTATTTT.

The CDR3, as DNA: TGCGCCAGCAGCTTGGCTGGACAGGGGAATGAAAAACTGTTTTTT. Translation: CASSLAGQGNEKLFF. The chain recombines TRBV5-1 with TRBJ1-4; 9 positions agree with TRBD1. CDR1 and CDR2 from the germline V gene are SGHRS and YFSETQ. V gave up 0 bases and J gave up 5 bases; unmatched junction bases: 2. The CDR3 is made up of 15 amino acids.

This clone is labeled medium-sized (0.01 to 0.1%). This sequence joins TRBV13 and TRBJ2-2; tentatively, D is TRBD2 (6 bases). The CDR3 length is 15 residues. Germline V gene lookup returns CDR1 PRHDT and CDR2 FYEKMQ (reference sequence). Trimming stripped 6 bases from V and 3 bases from J, with 14 bases between. CDR3: CASSLPGVYTGELFF. As DNA, the CDR3 is TGTGCCAGCAGTCTCCCGGGGGTTTACACCGGGGAGCTGTTTTTT. The entire variable domain, with the rest obtained from reference TRBV13 and TRBJ2-2, is as follows: AAGVIQSPRHLIKEKRETATLKCYPIPRHDTVYWYQQGPGQDPQFLISFYEKMQSDKGSIPDRFSAQQFSDYHSELNMSSLELGDSALYFCASSLPGVYTGELFFGEGSRLTVL.

The gene calls are TRBV29-1 and TRBJ2-1, with D possibly being TRBD2 (6 bases). The germline V and J ends were trimmed by 1 base and 4 bases, with 11 bases remaining between them. Germline CDR1 is SQVTM and CDR2 is ANQGSEA. This CDR3 is 14 amino acids long. CDR3 amino acids: CSVEGIAVYNEQFF. CDR3 in DNA: TGCAGCGTTGAAGGAATAGCGGTATACAATGAGCAGTTCTTC.

This clone has at least ten counts. The CDR3 is CASSPETPGGNYGYTF. The CDR3, as DNA: TGTGCCAGCAGCCCGGAGACCCCCGGGGGTAACTATGGCTACACCTTC. The chain combines TRBV4-2 with TRBJ1-2, with D possibly being TRBD1 (5 bases). V was trimmed by 4 bases and J by 1 base, leaving 16 bases between them. Germline V CDR1 and CDR2: LGHNA, YNFKEQ. This CDR3 is built from 16 residues.

The genes are TRBV19 and TRBJ1-5; perhaps TRBD1 as D (5 bases). This CDR3 is built from 15 residues. V gave up 1 base and J gave up 2 bases, with 9 bases separating them. Germline V lookup: CDR1 LNHDA, CDR2 SQIVND (reference sequence). The CDR3 loop reads CASSIAGGGNQPQHF. As DNA, the CDR3 is TGTGCCAGTAGTATAGCCGGAGGGGGCAATCAGCCCCAGCATTTT.

This rearrangement joins TRBV4-3 to TRBJ2-1, with a tentative D call TRBD2 (5 bases). The CDR3 spans 15 residues. Germline V gives CDR1 LGHNA, CDR2 YSLEER. The V and J ends lost 1 base and 4 bases respectively, with 11 bases between them. The CDR3 here is CASSQVTSDYNEQFF. The CDR3 nucleotides are TGCGCCAGCAGCCAAGTAACTAGTGATTACAATGAGCAGTTCTTC.

The chain uses TRBV5-1 and TRBJ1-1; possible D gene TRBD1, 6 bases. CDR3 size: 15 residues. Germline values: CDR1 SGHRS, CDR2 YFSETQ. V was clipped by 3 bases and J by 3 bases, with 15 bases between them. The CDR3 DNA is TGCGCCAGCAGCTATTTAACAGGGACCGACACTGAAGCTTTCTTT. It translates to CASSYLTGTDTEAFF. Using reference TRBV5-1 and TRBJ1-1 for the parts outside the CDR3, the full variable domain is KAGVTQTPRYLIKTRGQQVTLSCSPISGHRSVSWYQQTPGQGLQFLFEYFSETQRNKGNFPGRFSGRQFSNSRSEMNVSTLELGDSALYLCASSYLTGTDTEAFFGQGTRLTVV.

The genes are TRBV24-1 and TRBJ1-2; 11 nucleotides line up with TRBD1. Unmatched junction bases numbered 6, after V lost 3 bases and J lost 7 bases. This CDR3 has 15 residues. Per germline, CDR1 KGHDR and CDR2 SFDVKD. The CDR3 DNA is TGTGCCACCAGTGATCCTGGACAGGGGGCTCTTGGCTACACCTTC. It codes for CATSDPGQGALGYTF.

This rearrangement joins TRBV11-3 to TRBJ2-3; D perhaps matches TRBD1 (6 bases). CDR1 and CDR2 (germline): SGHNT, YENEEA. CDR3 size: 14 residues. V lost 4 bases and J 6 bases, leaving 14 bases between the germline ends. CDR3 in amino acids: CASSSGRGSDTQYF. The DNA of the CDR3 is TGTGCCAGCAGCTCAGGCAGGGGCTCGGATACGCAGTATTTT.

The V call is TRBV3-1 (or the pseudogene TRBV3-2), the J call TRBJ2-4, with TRBD2 matching over 7 bases. Germline lookup yields CDR1 LGHDT and CDR2 YNNKEL (reference sequence). With 3 bases clipped from V and 2 bases from J, the junction kept 4 bases outside the gene matches. This CDR3 contains 15 residues. In DNA form, the CDR3 reads TGTGCCAGCAGCCAGGTCGGGGGGACCAAAAACATTCAGTACTTC. This encodes CASSQVGGTKNIQYF.

The chain links TRBV5-5 to TRBJ1-6, with D unclear. The CDR3 totals 16 residues. Germline CDR1 SGHKS, CDR2 YYEKEE (reference sequence). The V gene lost 3 bases and the J gene lost 0 bases, with 10 bases spanning the gap. The CDR3 DNA sequence: TGTGCCAGCAGCTCTCTCATGAGCTCCTATAATTCACCCCTCCACTTT. Protein product: CASSSLMSSYNSPLHF.

The J gene is TRBJ2-4, the V gene TRBV7-2, with 7 positions matching TRBD1. The CDR3 runs to 16 residues. The junction had 11 bases not matched to a gene; V was cut back by 5 bases and J by 4 bases. Per the germline V gene, CDR1 is SGHTA and CDR2 is FQGNSA. In DNA form, the CDR3 reads TGTGCCAGCAGCACCCAGGCGCAGGGGGAAAAAAACATTCAGTACTTC. It translates to CASSTQAQGEKNIQYF.

V and J are TRBV6-1 and TRBJ2-2, with TRBD2 identical over 7 bases. CDR3 length: 17 amino acids. V lost 3 bases to trimming and J lost 4 bases; unmatched junction nucleotides: 11. Germline lookup yields CDR1 MNHNS and CDR2 SASEGT. CDR3 DNA sequence: TGTGCCAGCAGTGACGTGGGGGGGAAGGGATTCACCGGGGAGCTGTTTTTT. Translating gives CASSDVGGKGFTGELFF.